Below, 9 T cell receptor beta chains from the same sample are listed, as sequenced in a study of tissue T cells after allogeneic stem cell transplantation (dated by TCRdb to between 2021 and 2024). What the time point label conveys for this sample: mouse harvest day 7 after allogeneic transplant. Each mouse graft consisted of 10^7 T-cell-depleted bone marrow cells plus 10^6 splenic CD5+ T cells and was given by tail vein injection. Library creation used the immunoSEQ multiplex PCR assay. This immuneACCESS table, as held by TCRdb, lists in-frame sequences with V and J called but not all clones. Of the missing ones, under half trace to an unresolved V gene in checked studies; the others have no known cause. The sample table shows roughly 7,200 clones, and under 50% are seen once. Around 7% of the sample lies in the top ten. Sequenced sample: gut tissue. The source is a female BALB/c mouse given C57BL/6 T cells with graft-versus-host disease after an allogeneic hematopoietic cell transplant.

Details on this clone: Gene names are the mouse ones. The CDR3 is cut off 1 residue early in the read; its end comes from the germline J gene. This rearrangement joins TRBV5 to TRBJ2-5; 9 nucleotides agree with TRBD2. Per the germline V gene, CDR1 is LGHNA and CDR2 is YNLKQL (reference sequence). The CDR3 runs 13 residues. V trimming: 4 bases; J trimming: 6 bases; junction bases outside the gene matches: 2. The CDR3 DNA, read in part, is TGTGCCAGCAGCCGAGACTGGGGGGACACCCAGTAC. This translates into CASSRDWGDTQY. The CDR3 reads in full as CASSRDWGDTQYF.

A few counts support this clone. Genes and germline come from the mouse. The read gets to within 1 residue of the CDR3 end, and the germline J gene fills in the rest. V usage is TRBV5 and J usage is TRBJ2-1, with TRBD1 identical over 10 bases. This CDR3 region has 17 residues. J was trimmed by 3 bases and V by 0 bases; bases with no gene match: 5. Looked up from germline, CDR1 is LGHNA and CDR2 is YNLKQL (reference sequence). CDR3 DNA (partial): TGTGCCAGCAGCCAAGATTGGACAGGGGGACGCTATGCTGAGCAGTTC. As protein: CASSQDWTGGRYAEQF. The full CDR3 protein reads CASSQDWTGGRYAEQFF.

For this clone: Genes here carry mouse names. The read comes to an end 1 residue before the CDR3 does, leaving the germline J gene to fill in the end. The rearrangement links TRBV26 to TRBJ2-4; TRBD1 matches at 9 bases. There are 16 residues in the CDR3. V trimming: 2 bases; J trimming: 1 base; junction bases outside the gene matches: 4. The germline V gene has CDR1 KGHPV and CDR2 FQNQEV (reference sequence). The CDR3 sequence is CASSLGQGNRQNTLYF. CDR3 DNA (partial): TGTGCCAGCAGTCTGGGACAGGGGAACCGTCAAAACACCTTGTAC.

Regarding this clone: Gene names are mouse gene names. Read coverage stops 1 residue before the CDR3 terminus; the germline J gene supplies the remainder. The V call is TRBV26, the J call TRBJ2-5; tentatively, D is TRBD1 (6 bases). The V gene lost 5 bases and the J gene lost 5 bases, with 8 bases spanning the gap. The CDR3 runs 12 residues. Germline CDR1 reads KGHPV; CDR2 reads FQNQEV (reference sequence). The CDR3 spells CASSSQGDTQYF. Incomplete CDR3 DNA: TGTGCCAGCAGTTCACAGGGAGACACCCAGTAC.

This clone is categorized as medium-sized. Gene labels here are mouse ones. The missing CDR3 end, 1 residue past where the read stops, is filled in from the germline J gene. This chain joins TRBV13-3 and TRBJ2-2, with no clear D. The length of the CDR3 is 12 residues. The V end lost 2 bases, the J end lost 4 bases, and 3 bases lay between the germline ends. The germline CDR1 and CDR2 sequences are NNHDY and SYVADS. The sequenced part of the CDR3 DNA is TGTGCCAGCAGTGAGGTCACCGGGCAGCTCTAC. It translates to CASSEVTGQLY. The whole CDR3 reads CASSEVTGQLYF.

As concerns this clone: Mouse gene names apply. The part of the CDR3 DNA that was read is TGTGCCAGCAGCTTCAGGGGTAGTCAAAACACCTTGTAC. This codes for CASSFRGSQNTLY. The CDR3 reads in full as CASSFRGSQNTLYF. The rearrangement links TRBV3 to TRBJ2-4, with D perhaps matching TRBD1 (6 bases). The DNA ends 1 residue before the CDR3 does, and the rest of the CDR3 is filled in from the germline J gene. The V end lost 3 bases, the J end lost 0 bases, and 7 bases lay between the germline ends. The CDR3 has 14 amino acids. Germline V gene lookup returns CDR1 SNHLY and CDR2 FYNGKV (reference sequence).

A remark on this clone: Gene names and germline match the mouse. The CDR3: CASSLGRNTEVFF. The CDR3 bases that were read are TGTGCCAGCAGTCTGGGGAGAAACACAGAAGTCTTC. The V gene is TRBV24, the J gene TRBJ1-1; unclear D gene. The read finishes 1 residue shy of the CDR3 end, and the germline J gene is used to complete it. Trimming removed 2 bases at V and 1 base at J, with 5 bases between. CDR1 is KGHTA, CDR2 FRNEEI, per germline. The CDR3 is 13 residues long.

Concerning this clone: Gene and germline names: mouse. Read data end 1 residue before the CDR3 end; the end is taken from the germline J gene. The chain employs TRBV24 and TRBJ1-3, with 8 bases lining up with TRBD1. The CDR3 has 15 amino acids. Germline lookup yields CDR1 KGHTA and CDR2 FRNEEI. V gave up 7 bases and J gave up 0 bases; unmatched junction bases: 5. CDR3 sequence: CASIGQGNSGNTLYF. CDR3 DNA (partial): TGTGCCAGCATCGGACAGGGCAATTCTGGAAATACGCTCTAT.

In the case of this clone: Gene names and germline match the mouse. The DNA ends 1 residue before the CDR3 does, and the rest of the CDR3 is filled in from the germline J gene. The chain has TRBV13-1 and TRBJ2-5, with D possibly being TRBD2 (7 bases). Germline V gene data show CDR1 as NSHNY and CDR2 as SYGAGN. This CDR3 contains 14 residues. Trimming pared 7 bases from V and 3 bases from J, leaving 15 bases between. CDR3: CASSGGAGQDTQYF. The sequenced CDR3 bases are TGTGCCAGCTCGGGGGGCGCCGGGCAAGACACCCAGTAC.